The sequence of this T cell receptor beta chain was determined in a study of blood T cell repertoires in COVID-19. Study at large: The United States, Italy and Spain were the sources of the acute and convalescent COVID-19 samples.

In the original processing: The assay estimated nucleated cells by amplifying reference gene primers. Only in-frame clones appear in the TCRdb table, and some are missing; sequencing was by immunoSEQ multiplex PCR. V, J and clone size were drawn from that table, and D and trimming were deduced from the DNA. The repertoire holds roughly 350,000 clones, with 75% to 90% as singletons. The sample holds one count of this clone. Seattle patients were enrolled while actively infected and followed longitudinally. The CDR3 runs to 15 residues. The junction had 13 bases not matched to a gene; V was cut back by 4 bases and J by 8 bases. Germline loops: CDR1 SGHDN, CDR2 FVKESK.

The receptor was derived from a woman aged 50 to 60 with COVID-19, enrolled during active disease. The chain employs TRBV14 and TRBJ1-2; 7 nucleotides match TRBD1. The sample consisted of peripheral blood. The CDR3 loop reads CASSPVDRSIRGYTF. The CDR3, as DNA: TGTGCCAGCAGCCCTGTGGACAGGAGTATACGAGGCTACACCTTC. The entire variable domain, with the rest obtained from reference TRBV14 and TRBJ1-2, is as follows: EAGVTQFPSHSVIEKGQTVTLRCDPISGHDNLYWYRRVMGKEIKFLLHFVKESKQDESGMPNNRFLAERTGGTYSTLKVQPAELEDSGVYFCASSPVDRSIRGYTFGSGTRLTVV.